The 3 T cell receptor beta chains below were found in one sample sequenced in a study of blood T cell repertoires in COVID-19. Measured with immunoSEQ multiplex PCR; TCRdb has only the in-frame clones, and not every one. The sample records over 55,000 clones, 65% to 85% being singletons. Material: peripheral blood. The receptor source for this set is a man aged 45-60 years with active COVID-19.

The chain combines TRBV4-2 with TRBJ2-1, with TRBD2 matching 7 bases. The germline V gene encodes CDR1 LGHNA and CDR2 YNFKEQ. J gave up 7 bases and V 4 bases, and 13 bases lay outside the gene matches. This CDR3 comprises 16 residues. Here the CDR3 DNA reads TGTGCCAGCAGCCGGTCCGGGACTACCCTCGGTAATGAGCAGTTCTTC. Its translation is CASSRSGTTLGNEQFF.

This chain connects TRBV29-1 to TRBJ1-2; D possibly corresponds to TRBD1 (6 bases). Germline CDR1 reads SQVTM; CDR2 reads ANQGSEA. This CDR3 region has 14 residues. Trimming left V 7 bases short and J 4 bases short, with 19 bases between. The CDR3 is CSATGTLQGYGYTF. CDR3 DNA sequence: TGCAGCGCGACGGGGACACTACAGGGCTATGGCTACACCTTC.

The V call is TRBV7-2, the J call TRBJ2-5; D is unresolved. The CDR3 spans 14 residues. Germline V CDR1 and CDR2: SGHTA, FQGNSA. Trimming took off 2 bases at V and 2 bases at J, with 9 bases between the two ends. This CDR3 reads CASSLSVFQETQYF. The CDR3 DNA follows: TGTGCCAGCAGCTTATCCGTGTTTCAAGAGACCCAGTACTTC. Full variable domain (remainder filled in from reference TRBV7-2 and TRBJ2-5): GAGVSQSPSNKVTEKGKDVELRCDPISGHTALYWYRQSLGQGLEFLIYFQGNSAPDKSGLPSDRFSAERTGGSVSTLTIQRTQQEDSAVYLCASSLSVFQETQYFGPGTRLLVL.